This T cell receptor (beta chain) comes out of a study of shared clonotypes between healthy human individuals. In the naive CD8 group, cells lacked CD45RO and were positively selected for CCR7, so terminally differentiated effector memory CD45RA+ cells were left out. Germline V lookup: CDR1 SGHRS, CDR2 YFSETQ. V lost 3 bases, J lost 1 base, and 7 bases stayed unmatched. This CDR3 comprises 16 residues. Sequenced by immunoSEQ multiplex PCR; TCRdb stores in-frame clones only, minus some. The sample holds about 2 million clones, about 95% seen once. This clonotype was sampled from a man aged 18 to 29 in good health. The gene calls are TRBV5-1 and TRBJ2-7; 10 nucleotides match TRBD1. The sequenced material came from naive CD8+ T cells sorted from blood. This CDR3 is CASSSDRGLISYEQYF. The CDR3 DNA sequence: TGCGCCAGCAGCTCCGACAGGGGGCTAATATCCTACGAGCAGTACTTC.